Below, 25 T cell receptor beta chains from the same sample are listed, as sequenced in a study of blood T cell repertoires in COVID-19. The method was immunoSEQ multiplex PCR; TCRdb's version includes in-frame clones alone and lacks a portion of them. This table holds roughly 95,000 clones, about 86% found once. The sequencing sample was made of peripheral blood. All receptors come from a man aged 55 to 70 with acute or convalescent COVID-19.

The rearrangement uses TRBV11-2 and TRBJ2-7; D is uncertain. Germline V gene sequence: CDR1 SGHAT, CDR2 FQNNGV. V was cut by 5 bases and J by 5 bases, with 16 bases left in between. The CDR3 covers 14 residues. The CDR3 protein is CASSPLVGYNEQYF. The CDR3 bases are TGTGCCAGCAGCCCCCTCGTGGGCTACAACGAGCAGTACTTC.

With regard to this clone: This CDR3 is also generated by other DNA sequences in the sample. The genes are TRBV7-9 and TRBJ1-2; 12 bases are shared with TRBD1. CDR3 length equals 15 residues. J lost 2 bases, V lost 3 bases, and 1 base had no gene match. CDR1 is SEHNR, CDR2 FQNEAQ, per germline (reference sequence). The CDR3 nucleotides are TGTGCCAGCAGCTTGGGGACAGGGGGCAACTATGGCTACACCTTC. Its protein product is CASSLGTGGNYGYTF. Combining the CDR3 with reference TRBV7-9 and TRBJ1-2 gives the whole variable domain DTGVSQNPRHKITKRGQNVTFRCDPISEHNRLYWYRQTLGQGPEFLTYFQNEAQLEKSRLLSDRFSAERPKGSFSTLEIQRTEQGDSAMYLCASSLGTGGNYGYTFGSGTRLTVV.

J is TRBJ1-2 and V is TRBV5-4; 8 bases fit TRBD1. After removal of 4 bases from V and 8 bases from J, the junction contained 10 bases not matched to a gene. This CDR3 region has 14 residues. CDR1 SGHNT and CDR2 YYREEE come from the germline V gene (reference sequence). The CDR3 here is CASSPTGTGYGYTF. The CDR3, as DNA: TGTGCCAGCAGCCCGACCGGGACAGGATACGGCTACACCTTC.

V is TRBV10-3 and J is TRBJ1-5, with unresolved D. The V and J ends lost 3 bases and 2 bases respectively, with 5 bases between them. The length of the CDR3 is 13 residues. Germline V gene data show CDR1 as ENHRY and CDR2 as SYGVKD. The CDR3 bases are TGTGCCATCAGTGACGGGGGCAATCAGCCCCAGCATTTT. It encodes CAISDGGNQPQHF.

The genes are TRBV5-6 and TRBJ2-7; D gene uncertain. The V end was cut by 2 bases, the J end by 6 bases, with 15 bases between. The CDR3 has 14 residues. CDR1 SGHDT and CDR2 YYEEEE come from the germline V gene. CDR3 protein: CASSFFSEAREQYV. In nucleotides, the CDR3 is TGTGCCAGCAGCTTTTTTTCCGAGGCGCGCGAGCAGTACGTC.

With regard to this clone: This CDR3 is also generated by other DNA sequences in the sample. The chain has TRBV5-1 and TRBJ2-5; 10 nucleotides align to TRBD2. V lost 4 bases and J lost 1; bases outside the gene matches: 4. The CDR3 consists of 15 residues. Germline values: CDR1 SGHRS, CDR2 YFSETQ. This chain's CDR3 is CASSLSGGTQETQYF. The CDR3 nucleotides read TGCGCCAGCAGCCTTAGCGGGGGGACCCAAGAGACCCAGTACTTC.

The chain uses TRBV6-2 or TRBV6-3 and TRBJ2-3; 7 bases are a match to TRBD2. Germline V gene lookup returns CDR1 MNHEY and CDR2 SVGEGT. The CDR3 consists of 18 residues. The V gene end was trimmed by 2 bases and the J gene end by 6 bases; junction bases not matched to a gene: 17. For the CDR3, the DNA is TGTGCCAGCAGTTACCAAAGAGGGCTAGCGGCCCCCTGGGATACGCAGTATTTT. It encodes CASSYQRGLAAPWDTQYF.

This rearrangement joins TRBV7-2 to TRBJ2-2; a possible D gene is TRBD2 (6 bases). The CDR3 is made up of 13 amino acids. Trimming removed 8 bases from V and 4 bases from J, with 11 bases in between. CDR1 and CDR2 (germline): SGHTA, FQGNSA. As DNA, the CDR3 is TGTGCCAGCGCGGGGCGAGTCACCGGGGAGCTGTTTTTT. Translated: CASAGRVTGELFF.

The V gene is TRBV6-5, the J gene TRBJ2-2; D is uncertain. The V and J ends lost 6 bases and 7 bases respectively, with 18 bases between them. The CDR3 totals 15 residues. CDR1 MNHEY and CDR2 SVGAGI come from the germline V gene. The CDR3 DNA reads TGTGCCAGCAGCCCCGGCAACTATCCGAACGGGGAGCTGTTTTTT. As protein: CASSPGNYPNGELFF.

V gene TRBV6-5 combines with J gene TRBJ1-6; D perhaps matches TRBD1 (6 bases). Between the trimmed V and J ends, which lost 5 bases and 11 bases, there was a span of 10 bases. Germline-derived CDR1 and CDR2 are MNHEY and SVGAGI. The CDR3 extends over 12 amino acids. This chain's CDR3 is CASSQGSTPLHF. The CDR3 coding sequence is TGTGCCAGCAGTCAGGGGTCAACACCCCTCCACTTT.

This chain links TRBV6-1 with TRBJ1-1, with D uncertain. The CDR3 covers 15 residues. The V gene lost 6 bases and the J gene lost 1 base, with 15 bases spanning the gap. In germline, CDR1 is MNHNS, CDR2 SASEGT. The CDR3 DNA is TGTGCCAGCAGATTAGTACCGTCGGGGAACACTGAAGCTTTCTTT. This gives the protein CASRLVPSGNTEAFF.

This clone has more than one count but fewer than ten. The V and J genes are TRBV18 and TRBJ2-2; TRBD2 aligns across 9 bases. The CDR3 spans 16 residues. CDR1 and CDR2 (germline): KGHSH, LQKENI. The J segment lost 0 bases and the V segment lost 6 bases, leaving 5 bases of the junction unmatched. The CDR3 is CASSLSGGANTGELFF. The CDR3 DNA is TGTGCCAGCTCTCTTAGCGGGGGAGCGAACACCGGGGAGCTGTTTTTT.

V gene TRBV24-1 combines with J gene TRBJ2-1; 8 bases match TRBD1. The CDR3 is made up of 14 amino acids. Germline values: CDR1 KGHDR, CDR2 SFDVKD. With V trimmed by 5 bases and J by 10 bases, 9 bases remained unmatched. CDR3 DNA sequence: TGTGCCACCAGTGCCAGGGACAGGCCGCTCGAGCAGTTCTTC. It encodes CATSARDRPLEQFF.

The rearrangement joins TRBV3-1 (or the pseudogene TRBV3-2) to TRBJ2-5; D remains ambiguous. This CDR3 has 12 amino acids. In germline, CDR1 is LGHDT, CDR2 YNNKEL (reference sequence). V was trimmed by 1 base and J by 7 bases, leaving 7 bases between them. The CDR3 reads CASSQAGRTQYF. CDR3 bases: TGTGCCAGCAGCCAAGCGGGTCGGACCCAGTACTTC.

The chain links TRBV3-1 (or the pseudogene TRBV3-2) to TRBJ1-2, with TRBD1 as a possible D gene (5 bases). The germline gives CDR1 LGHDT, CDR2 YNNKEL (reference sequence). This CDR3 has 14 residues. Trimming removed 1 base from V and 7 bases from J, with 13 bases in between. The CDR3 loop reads CASSQVQGLSGYTF. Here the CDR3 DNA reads TGTGCCAGCAGCCAAGTTCAGGGACTTAGTGGCTACACCTTC.

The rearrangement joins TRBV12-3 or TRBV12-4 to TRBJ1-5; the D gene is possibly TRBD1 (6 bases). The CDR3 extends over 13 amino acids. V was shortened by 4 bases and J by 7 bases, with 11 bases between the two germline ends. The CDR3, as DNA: TGTGCCAGCAGTTACAGGGAGCGCCAGCCCCAGCATTTT. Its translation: CASSYRERQPQHF.

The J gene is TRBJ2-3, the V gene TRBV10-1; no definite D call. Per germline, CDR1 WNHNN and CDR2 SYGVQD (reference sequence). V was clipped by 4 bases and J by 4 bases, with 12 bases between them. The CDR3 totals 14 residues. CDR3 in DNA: TGCGCCAGCAGTGCTACTTCCCCCCCAGATACGCAGTATTTT. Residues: CASSATSPPDTQYF.

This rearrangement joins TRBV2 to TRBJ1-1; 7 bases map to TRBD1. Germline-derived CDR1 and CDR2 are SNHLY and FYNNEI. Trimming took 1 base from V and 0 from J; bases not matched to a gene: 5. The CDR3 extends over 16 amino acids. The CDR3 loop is CASSEGRGLMNTEAFF. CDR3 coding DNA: TGTGCCAGCAGTGAAGGCAGGGGGTTAATGAACACTGAAGCTTTCTTT.

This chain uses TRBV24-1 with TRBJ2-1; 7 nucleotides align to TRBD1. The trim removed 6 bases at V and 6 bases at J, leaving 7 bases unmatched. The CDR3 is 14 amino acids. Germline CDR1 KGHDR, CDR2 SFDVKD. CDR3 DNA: TGTGCCACCAGTCGGACAGGCACGGCCAATGAGCAGTTCTTC. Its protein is CATSRTGTANEQFF.

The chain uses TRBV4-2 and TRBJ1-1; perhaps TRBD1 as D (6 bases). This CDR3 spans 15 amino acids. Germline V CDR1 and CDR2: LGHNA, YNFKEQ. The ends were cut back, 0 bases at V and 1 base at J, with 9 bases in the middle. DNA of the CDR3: TGTGCCAGCAGCCAAGAATCCAGGGGGAACACTGAAGCTTTCTTT. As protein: CASSQESRGNTEAFF.

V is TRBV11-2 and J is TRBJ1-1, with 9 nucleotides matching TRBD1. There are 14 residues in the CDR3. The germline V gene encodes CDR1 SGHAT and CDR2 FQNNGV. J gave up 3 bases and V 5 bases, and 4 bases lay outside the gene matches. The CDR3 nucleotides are TGTGCCAGCAGCGCTCGGACAGGGGACACTGAAGCTTTCTTT. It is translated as CASSARTGDTEAFF.

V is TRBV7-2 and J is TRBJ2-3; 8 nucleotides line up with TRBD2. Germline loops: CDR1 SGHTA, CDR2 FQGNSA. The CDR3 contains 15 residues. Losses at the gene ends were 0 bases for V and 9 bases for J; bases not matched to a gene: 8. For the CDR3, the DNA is TGTGCCAGCAGCTTAGCTAGCGGGGCTACCACAACGCAGTATTTT. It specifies CASSLASGATTTQYF.

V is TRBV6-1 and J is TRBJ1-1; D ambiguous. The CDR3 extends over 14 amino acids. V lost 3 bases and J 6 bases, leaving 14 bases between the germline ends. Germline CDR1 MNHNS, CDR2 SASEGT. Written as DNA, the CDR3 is TGTGCCAGCAGTGATGAGGGCCCTAGGTCTGAAGCTTTCTTT. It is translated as CASSDEGPRSEAFF.

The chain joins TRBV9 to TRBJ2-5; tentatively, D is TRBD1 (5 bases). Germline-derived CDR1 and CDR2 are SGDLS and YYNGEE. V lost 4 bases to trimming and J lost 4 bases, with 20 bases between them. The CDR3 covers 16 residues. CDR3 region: CASSPHLDPGRETQYF. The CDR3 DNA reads TGTGCCAGCAGCCCACATTTGGACCCAGGGCGAGAGACCCAGTACTTC.

The CDR3 protein is CASSSSQSYEQYF. The CDR3 coding sequence is TGCGCCAGCAGCTCCTCACAGTCATACGAGCAGTACTTC. The chain employs TRBV5-1 and TRBJ2-7, with no clear D. The CDR3 totals 13 residues. Trimming took 3 bases from V and 4 from J, leaving 11 bases between them. Per germline, CDR1 SGHRS and CDR2 YFSETQ.